This T cell receptor (beta chain) was documented in a study of T cells after yellow fever vaccination. Turning to the study itself: With SMART-Seq v4 Ultra Low Input, the fractions containing low cell numbers were prepared. Notes on the study in general: Most primary-vaccination clones recurred post-booster (roughly 97% CD4, roughly 87% CD8). Compared with primary, the secondary response was weaker and peaked at day 5, not 15.

The study made its TCR cDNA through 5'RACE template switching. That step introduced a universal primer site along with UMIs. Each CDR3 protein is one row after TCRdb ran MiXCR on the 5' RACE reads. In the table there are about 580,000 distinct CDR3 sequences, around a sixth of which are singletons. The length of the CDR3 is 15 residues. V lost 4 bases and J lost 0, with 12 bases in between. As for this clonotype: Its antigen is undetermined.

The receptor's source is a man aged 18 to 29 who received the YFV17D yellow fever vaccine. The chain carries TRBV12-3 or TRBV12-4 and TRBJ1-1; D possibly corresponds to TRBD1 (6 bases). Sequenced material: PBMCs, taken 5 days after the first yellow fever vaccination. The CDR3 nucleotides read TGTGCCAGCAGTTGGGGGCTGGGAGTGAACACTGAAGCTTTCTTT. Translated, it gives CASSWGLGVNTEAFF.